The 24 T cell receptor beta chains below come from one sample, sequenced in a study of metastatic and nonmetastatic thyroid tumors. TCRdb recomputed clones from the PCR reads via MiXCR. The sample comprises over 25,000 clones, roughly 15% of which are singletons, and 3.5% to 4.5% rests with the top ten. Every patient was untreated before thyroid surgery. The specimen was blood. Every receptor here comes from a female donor with papillary thyroid cancer or a benign thyroid nodule (not recorded which). Some clones in this sample may be carry-over from other donors' samples.

As for this clone: The final CDR3 position lacks the conserved phenylalanine or tryptophan, pointing to a likely read error. The rearrangement joins TRBV28 to TRBJ2-1; D uncertain. V gave up 6 bases and J gave up 7 bases, with 10 bases separating them. The germline gives CDR1 MDHEN, CDR2 SYDVKM. The CDR3 totals 12 residues. In nucleotides, the CDR3 is TGTGCCAGCAGATTGTTGATAAATGAGCAGTTCTTA. The encoded protein is CASRLLINEQFL.

This clone was seen at least ten times. This chain links TRBV3-1 with TRBJ2-3, with 10 bases aligning to TRBD2. V shed 2 bases and J 4 bases; nucleotides not matched to a gene: 3. Germline V gene sequence: CDR1 LGHDT, CDR2 YNNKEL (reference sequence). This CDR3 is 15 amino acids long. CDR3 DNA sequence: TGTGCCAGCAGCCAACTAGCGGGAGTCCCAGATACGCAGTATTTT. This sequence encodes CASSQLAGVPDTQYF.

This clone showed up many times. The sample contains more than one DNA sequence encoding this CDR3. This chain joins TRBV30 and TRBJ1-2; weak D call: TRBD1 (5 bases). V was trimmed by 0 bases and J by 0 bases, leaving 23 bases between them. The germline gives CDR1 GTSNPN, CDR2 SVGIG (reference sequence). The CDR3 loop spans 19 amino acids. Here the CDR3 DNA reads TGTGCCTGGAGTGTGCGGGGCAGGAGCTACTATACCACTAACTATGGCTACACCTTC. It translates to CAWSVRGRSYYTTNYGYTF. The complete variable domain, with remaining parts taken from reference TRBV30 and TRBJ1-2, reads SQTIHQWPATLVQPVGSPLSLECTVEGTSNPNLYWYRQAAGRGLQLLFYSVGIGQISSEVPQNLSASRPQDRQFILSSKKLLLSDSGFYLCAWSVRGRSYYTTNYGYTFGSGTRLTVV.

This clone was seen a few times. The chain links TRBV7-3 to TRBJ2-1; TRBD2 is a possible D gene (7 bases). There are 15 residues in the CDR3. The V end was cut by 2 bases, the J end by 9 bases, with 17 bases between. Germline CDR1 reads SGHTA; CDR2 reads FQGTGA. The chain's CDR3 is CASSLFGSGGAEQFF. The DNA of the CDR3 is TGTGCCAGCAGCTTATTCGGGTCGGGGGGCGCTGAGCAGTTCTTC.

This clone was recorded many times. The chain recombines TRBV4-1 with TRBJ1-6, with TRBD1 matching 7 bases. V shed 3 bases and J 2 bases; nucleotides not matched to a gene: 4. From germline, CDR1 is MGHRA and CDR2 YSYEKL. The CDR3 sequence is 16 residues long. The CDR3 DNA reads as TGCGCCAGCAGCCAGCACAGGGGAACCTATAATTCACCCCTCCACTTT. Translated: CASSQHRGTYNSPLHF.

This clone was counted many times. CDR3 DNA sequence: TGTGCCAGCAGCTTAGCGGGAGTGGGCGTGGAGACCCAGTACTTC. This sequence encodes CASSLAGVGVETQYF. The chain couples TRBV7-9 to TRBJ2-5, with D perhaps matching TRBD2 (5 bases). The CDR3 spans 15 residues. V shed 0 bases and J shed 5 bases, with 13 bases lying between them. Germline V lookup: CDR1 SEHNR, CDR2 FQNEAQ (reference sequence).

The chain uses TRBV30 and TRBJ2-7; D unclear. Deletions cut 6 bases from V and 7 bases from J, with 19 bases between. CDR1 is GTSNPN and CDR2 is SVGIG in the germline V gene (reference sequence). This CDR3 has 13 residues. DNA for the CDR3: TGTGCCTGCAACGGAGAAGAGACAAGGGAGCAGTACTTC. Protein: CACNGEETREQYF.

Ten or more counts support this clone. The junction differs from germline at one of its ends, possibly a read error. V gene TRBV20-1 combines with J gene TRBJ2-7, with D possibly being TRBD1 (6 bases). The germline V gene encodes CDR1 DFQATT and CDR2 SNEGSKA (reference sequence). CDR3 length: 11 amino acids. The CDR3 is CSARGQDSIGF. The CDR3 DNA reads as TGCAGTGCTAGAGGCCAGGACAGCATAGGCTTC.

This clone was counted ten times or more. A single base separates this from a much larger clone, so it may be a read error. This sequence joins TRBV7-2 and TRBJ2-1; D may be TRBD2 (6 bases). CDR1 and CDR2 (germline): SGHTA, FQGNSA. This CDR3 region has 13 residues. The CDR3 nucleotides are TGTGCCTGCAGCTTAGCGGAGAGGGGTGGGCAGTTCTTC. It translates to CACSLAERGGQFF.

This clone has more than one count but fewer than ten. A much larger clone differs by one base, so this may be a read error. V usage is TRBV6-1 and J usage is TRBJ2-1; 11 nucleotides agree with TRBD2. CDR3 length: 14 amino acids. Germline CDR1 MNHNS, CDR2 SASEGT. The CDR3 DNA sequence: TGTGTCAGCAGTGTAGCGGGAGGGACGGATGAGCAGTTCTTC. Its protein is CVSSVAGGTDEQFF.

This clone was seen repeatedly, ten times or more. V and J are TRBV20-1 and TRBJ2-5; TRBD2 might be the D (6 bases). The V gene's germline CDR1 is DFQATT and CDR2 SNEGSKA (reference sequence). V was clipped by 3 bases and J by 10 bases, with 27 bases between them. This CDR3 region has 16 residues. CDR3 in DNA: TGCAGTGCTAGCCCCGTGGCAGGACCCGGGAGCTTGATCCAGTACTTC. It specifies CSASPVAGPGSLIQYF.

The sample holds many counts of this clone. This chain links TRBV12-5 with TRBJ1-1; D unresolved. The CDR3 contains 11 residues. V was trimmed by 5 bases and J by 7 bases, leaving 8 bases between them. Germline V gives CDR1 LGHNT, CDR2 FRNRAP. CDR3 sequence (DNA): TGTGCTAGTGGTACCACCAGTGAAGCTTTCTTT. Its protein is CASGTTSEAFF. Complete variable domain (other parts from reference TRBV12-5 and TRBJ1-1): DARVTQTPRHKVTEMGQEVTMRCQPILGHNTVFWYRQTMMQGLELLAYFRNRAPLDDSGMPKDRFSAEMPDATLATLKIQPSEPRDSAVYFCASGTTSEAFFGQGTRLTVV.

This clone was recorded many times. The J gene is TRBJ2-2, the V gene TRBV28, with unresolved D. V lost 3 bases and J lost 6, with 5 bases in between. Per germline, CDR1 MDHEN and CDR2 SYDVKM. The CDR3 consists of 12 residues. In DNA form, the CDR3 reads TGTGCCAGCAGTTTCAGCCCCGGGGAGCTGTTTTTT. It translates to CASSFSPGELFF.

There are many counts of this clone. This chain joins TRBV28 and TRBJ1-2, with D unresolved. Trimming stripped 7 bases from V and 4 bases from J, with 19 bases between. The CDR3 totals 15 residues. The V gene's germline CDR1 is MDHEN and CDR2 SYDVKM. The CDR3 region has the DNA TGTGCCAGCACCCCCCCCGACGGGAGGTTCTATGGCTACACCTTC. Translated, it gives CASTPPDGRFYGYTF.

This clone was counted between two and nine times. The chain couples TRBV6-1 to TRBJ2-7; D call uncertain. V was cut by 10 bases and J by 5 bases, with 21 bases left in between. The germline gives CDR1 MNHNS, CDR2 SASEGT. There are 14 residues in the CDR3. The CDR3 reads CAIRPSGQLDEQYF. The CDR3 DNA reads as TGTGCCATCAGGCCCAGTGGGCAGTTAGACGAGCAGTACTTC.

This clone has at least ten counts. Germline and junction disagree at one end, which may indicate a read error. The chain uses TRBV6-1 and TRBJ2-5; maybe TRBD1 (6 bases). This CDR3 is built from 14 residues. Germline V gives CDR1 MNHNS, CDR2 SASEGT. CDR3 amino acids: CASSRPGDISPANF. The CDR3 nucleotides are TGTGCCAGCAGCCGCCCTGGGGACATCTCCCCAGCGAACTTC.

The rearrangement links TRBV30 to TRBJ1-4; D uncertain. The CDR3 sequence is 11 residues long. The ends were cut back, 0 bases at V and 7 bases at J, with 3 bases in the middle. From germline, CDR1 is GTSNPN and CDR2 SVGIG (reference sequence). The CDR3 region has the DNA TGTGCCTGGAGTGTAACTGAAAAACTGTTTTTT. Translating it yields CAWSVTEKLFF.

Turning to this clone: A much larger clone differs from this one at a single base, so this may be a read error. CDR3 DNA: TGCGCCATCAGCCTTAGGACTGCTATGACGGATACGCAGTATTTT. Protein sequence: CAISLRTAMTDTQYF. The rearrangement uses TRBV5-1 and TRBJ2-3, with D perhaps TRBD2 (5 bases). CDR1 SGHRS and CDR2 YFSETQ come from the germline V gene. The CDR3 consists of 15 residues.

This clone was detected a few times. This chain connects TRBV19 to TRBJ1-2; 11 bases align to TRBD1. In germline, CDR1 is LNHDA, CDR2 SQIVND (reference sequence). This CDR3 region has 14 residues. J was trimmed by 6 bases and V by 6 bases; bases with no gene match: 6. As DNA, the CDR3 is TGTGCCAGTAGGAGGACAGGGGGCGTCGATGGCTACACCTTC. Translating it yields CASRRTGGVDGYTF.

This clone was observed a single time. CDR3 loop: CASTGFPSEAFF. CDR3 nucleotides: TGTGCCAGCACGGGGTTTCCGTCTGAAGCTTTCTTT. The J gene is TRBJ1-1, the V gene TRBV6-2 or TRBV6-3; D remains ambiguous. CDR3 length: 12 residues. V was shortened by 7 bases and J by 6 bases, with 12 bases between the two germline ends. Germline V gene lookup returns CDR1 MNHEY and CDR2 SVGEGT.

Worth noting for this clone: This may arise from a read error, as a much more abundant clone is one base away. The chain couples TRBV5-1 to TRBJ2-3; the D gene is possibly TRBD2 (5 bases). This CDR3 has 15 amino acids. V dropped 2 bases and J dropped 3 bases, with 13 bases sitting between them. Germline values: CDR1 SGHRS, CDR2 YFSETQ. CDR3 sequence reads: CASSLRGSRTDTQYF. CDR3 DNA: TGCGCCAGCAGCTTACGAGGGAGTCGAACAGATACGCAGTATTTT.

This clone was observed at least ten times. The chain uses TRBV3-1 and TRBJ1-3, with TRBD1 as a possible D gene (5 bases). Per germline, CDR1 LGHDT and CDR2 YNNKEL (reference sequence). Trimming removed 1 base at V and 2 bases at J, with 9 bases between. This CDR3 is built from 15 residues. The CDR3 coding sequence is TGTGCCAGCAGCCAAGCCGGGACCGCTGGAAACACCATATATTTT. This encodes CASSQAGTAGNTIYF.

This clone was seen at least ten times. The chain employs TRBV12-3 or TRBV12-4 and TRBJ1-4; D gene unclear. CDR3 length: 13 amino acids. Trimming removed 5 bases from V and 6 bases from J, with 10 bases in between. In DNA form, the CDR3 reads TGTGCCAGCAGTAAGGGTGTGGATGAAAAACTGTTTTTT. This translates into CASSKGVDEKLFF.

This clone was observed many times. This chain uses TRBV7-2 with TRBJ2-7, with D unresolved. The CDR3 consists of 14 residues. The germline V gene has CDR1 SGHTA and CDR2 FQGNSA. The V end lost 2 bases, the J end lost 1 base, and 9 bases lay between the germline ends. CDR3 amino acids: CASSLFDLSYEQYF. The CDR3, as DNA: TGTGCCAGCAGCTTATTTGATTTGTCCTACGAGCAGTACTTC. Looking up the rest from reference TRBV7-2 and TRBJ2-7 gives the full variable domain: GAGVSQSPSNKVTEKGKDVELRCDPISGHTALYWYRQSLGQGLEFLIYFQGNSAPDKSGLPSDRFSAERTGGSVSTLTIQRTQQEDSAVYLCASSLFDLSYEQYFGPGTRLTVT.